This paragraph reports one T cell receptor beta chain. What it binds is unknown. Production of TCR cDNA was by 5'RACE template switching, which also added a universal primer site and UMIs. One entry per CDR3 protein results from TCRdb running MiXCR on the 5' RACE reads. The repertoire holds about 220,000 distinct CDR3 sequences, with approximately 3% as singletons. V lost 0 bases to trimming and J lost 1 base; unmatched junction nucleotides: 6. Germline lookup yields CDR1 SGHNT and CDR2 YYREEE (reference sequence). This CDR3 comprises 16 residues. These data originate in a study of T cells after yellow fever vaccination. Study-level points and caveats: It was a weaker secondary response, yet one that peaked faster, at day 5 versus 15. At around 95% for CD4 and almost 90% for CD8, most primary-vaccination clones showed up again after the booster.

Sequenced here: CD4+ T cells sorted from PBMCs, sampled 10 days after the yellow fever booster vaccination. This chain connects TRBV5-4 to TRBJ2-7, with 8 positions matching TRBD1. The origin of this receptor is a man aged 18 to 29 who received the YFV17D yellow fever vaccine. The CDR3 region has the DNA TGTGCCAGCAGCTTGGGGGCGACAGGGGTTTCCTACGAGCAGTACTTC. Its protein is CASSLGATGVSYEQYF.